The table lists the clone carrying this TCR beta chain with a few counts. Its antigen remains unknown. The entry originates in a study of beta chain features in type 1 diabetes. J gave up 0 bases and V 4 bases, and 16 bases lay outside the gene matches. Germline V CDR1 and CDR2: MGHRA, YSYEKL. The CDR3 has 19 residues. Whole-study results and caveats: Significant though moderate, a shortening of TCRB CDR3s appeared in all four CD4+ subsets of Type 1 diabetes patients.

cDNA synthesis used the whole RNA isolate, giving expressed TCRB sequences. Sequenced by immunoSEQ multiplex PCR; TCRdb stores in-frame clones only, minus some. In the table there are a few hundred thousand clones, more than 15% of which are singletons. The sequenced sample consisted of naive CD4+ T cells from blood. This clonotype was obtained from a man aged 25 to 45 with type 1 diabetes. The chain has TRBV4-1 and TRBJ2-3; 7 bases fit TRBD2. This chain's CDR3 is CASSPRDRGTTGSTDTQYF. The DNA for the CDR3 is TGCGCCAGCAGCCCAAGGGATCGTGGGACTACCGGAAGCACAGATACGCAGTATTTT.